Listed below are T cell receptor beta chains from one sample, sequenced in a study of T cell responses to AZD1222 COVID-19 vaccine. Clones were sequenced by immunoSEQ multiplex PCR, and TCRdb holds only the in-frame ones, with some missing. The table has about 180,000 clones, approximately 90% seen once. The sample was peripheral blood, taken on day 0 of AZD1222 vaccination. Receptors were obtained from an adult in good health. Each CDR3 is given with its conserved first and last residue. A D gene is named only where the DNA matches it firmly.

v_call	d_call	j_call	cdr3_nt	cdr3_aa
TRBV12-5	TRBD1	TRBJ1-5	TGTGCTAGTGGTTTGGTAGGGGGCTTGGGTCAGCCCCAGCATTTT	CASGLVGGLGQPQHF
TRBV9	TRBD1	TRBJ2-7	TGTGCCAGCAGCGCGACCGGGACAGGGGGCCGAGAGCAGTACTTC	CASSATGTGGREQYF
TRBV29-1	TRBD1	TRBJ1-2	TGCAGCGTTGGGGACAGGGGGATTGGCTACACCTTC	CSVGDRGIGYTF
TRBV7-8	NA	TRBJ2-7	TGTGCCAGCAGCCCCGCTCGTTACGAGCAGTACTTC	CASSPARYEQYF
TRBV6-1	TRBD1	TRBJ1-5	TGTGCCAGCAGAGAAGGACAGGGTAATCCTAGCAATCAGCCCCAGCATTTT	CASREGQGNPSNQPQHF
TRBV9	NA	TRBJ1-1	TGTGCCAGCAGCGCCTCGGGACTGATGAACACTGAAGCTTTCTTT	CASSASGLMNTEAFF
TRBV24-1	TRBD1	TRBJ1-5	TGTGCCACCAGTGATTCAAGACAGGGGAGCAATCAGCCCCAGCATTTT	CATSDSRQGSNQPQHF
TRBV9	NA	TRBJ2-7	TGTGCCAGCAGCGTAGGGTCCACCTCCTACGAGCAGTACTTC	CASSVGSTSYEQYF
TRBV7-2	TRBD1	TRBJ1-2	TGTGCCAGCAGCTTATACGATCAGGGGGGCGGTGGCTACACCTTC	CASSLYDQGGGGYTF
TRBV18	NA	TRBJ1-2	TGTGCCAGCTCACCATTTCCAGGGGTGGACTATGGCTACACCTTC	CASSPFPGVDYGYTF
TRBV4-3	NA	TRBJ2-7	TGCGCCAGCAGCCTGGGTGTCGGCGAGTCCTACGAGCAGTACTTC	CASSLGVGESYEQYF
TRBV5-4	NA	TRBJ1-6	TGTGCCAGCAGCTTGGTGCAGGGCCCTATTTCACCCCTCCACTTT	CASSLVQGPISPLHF
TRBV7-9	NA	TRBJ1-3	TGTGCCAGCTCCCCAGACCCGGCGCGAAACACCATATATTTT	CASSPDPARNTIYF
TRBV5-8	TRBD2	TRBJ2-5	TGTGCCAGCAGCCCTAGGGCGGGGGGACGAGAGACCCAGTACTTC	CASSPRAGGRETQYF
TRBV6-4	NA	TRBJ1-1	TGTGCCAGCAGCGAACGGCCGAACACTGAAGCTTTCTTT	CASSERPNTEAFF
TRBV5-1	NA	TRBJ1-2	TGCGCCAGCAGCTTCGAGAATGGCTACACCTTC	CASSFENGYTF
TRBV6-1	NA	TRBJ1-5	TGTGCCAGCAGTGAAGTTGGGGGGAATCAGCCCCAGCATTTT	CASSEVGGNQPQHF
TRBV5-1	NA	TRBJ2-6	TGCGCCAGCAGCTTGAGAGTCCAGGGTCGATCTGGGGCCAACGTCCTGACTTTC	CASSLRVQGRSGANVLTF
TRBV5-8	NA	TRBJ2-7	TGTGCCAGCAGCTTGATGGGGGCTAGCTCCTACGAGCAGTACTTC	CASSLMGASSYEQYF
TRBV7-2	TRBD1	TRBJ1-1	TGTGCCAGCAGCTTCGGCCTCGGGACAGGGGCCACTGAAGCTTTCTTT	CASSFGLGTGATEAFF
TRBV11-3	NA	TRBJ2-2	TGTGCCAGCAGCTTACGGGGGAACACCGGGGAGCTGTTTTTT	CASSLRGNTGELFF
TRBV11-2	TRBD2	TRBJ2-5	TGTGCCAGCAGCTTACTTGGGGTGGGGACTACTCCCCGAGAGACCCAGTACTTC	CASSLLGVGTTPRETQYF
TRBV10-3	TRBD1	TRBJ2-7	TGTGCCATCAAAAGGACAGGTGACTCCTACGAGCAGTACTTC	CAIKRTGDSYEQYF
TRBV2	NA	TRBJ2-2	TGTGCCAGCACGGACACCGGGGAGCTGTTTTTT	CASTDTGELFF
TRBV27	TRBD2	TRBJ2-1	TGTGCCAGCAGTTTATCCGGGACTAGCGTTAGGGTTGGTGAGCAGTTCTTC	CASSLSGTSVRVGEQFF
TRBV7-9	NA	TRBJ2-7	TGTGCCAGCAGCTTAGCGGGCCGGGAGCAGTACTTC	CASSLAGREQYF
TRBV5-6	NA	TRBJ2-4	TGTGCCAGCAGCTTTCGGGGGATAGCCAAAAACATTCAGTACTTC	CASSFRGIAKNIQYF